The clone carrying this T cell receptor beta chain has more than one count but fewer than ten. This specimen comes from a study of human T cells and chemical hapten exposure. Study information: Patients, a majority of them female, were diagnosed with alopecia areata, totalis or universalis.

Time point specified: patch test 1, 2 weeks after DPC sensitization. Treatment noted: therapeutic diphenylcyclopropenone sensitization with weekly scalp DPC. Prior to application of each patch test, blood was drawn. Unfractionated whole blood yielded the extracted total RNA. The ends were cut back, 1 base at V and 7 bases at J, with 11 bases in the middle. CDR3 length: 14 residues. Germline V gives CDR1 SGHVS, CDR2 FQNEAQ. In TCRdb, the RACE reads were re-called with MiXCR into one record per CDR3 protein. The table shows 150,000 or so distinct CDR3 sequences, with about 14% occurring only once. The clonotype originates from a woman aged 30 to 39 with alopecia areata. Some clones in this sample may be carry-over from other donors' samples. The V call is TRBV7-8, the J call TRBJ2-1, with TRBD1 as a possible D gene (5 bases). The starting material was whole blood, obtained in connection with sensitization to the hapten diphenylcyclopropenone (DPC). This chain's CDR3 is CASSLEGPFNEQFF. The DNA for the CDR3 is TGTGCCAGCAGCTTAGAGGGGCCCTTTAATGAGCAGTTCTTC.